The sequence of this TCR beta chain was determined in a study of CD8 T cells in Susac syndrome. Trimming removed 0 bases at V and 9 bases at J, with 17 bases between. Germline lookup yields CDR1 DFQATT and CDR2 SNEGSKA (reference sequence). The CDR3 spans 14 residues. Random hexamers served to reverse transcribe roughly 0.45 to 1 ug RNA. TCRdb called the immunoSEQ multiplex PCR reads again in MiXCR, with one record for every CDR3 protein. The sample yields under 200,000 distinct CDR3 sequences, roughly 94% seen once. Sequences were obtained from CD4+ T cells from PBMCs. This sequence originates from a human donor in good health. V and J are TRBV20-1 and TRBJ2-5; D may match TRBD1 or TRBD2 (6 bases each). For the CDR3, the DNA is TGCAGTGCTAGAGATCACGGCCATAGGGGGGCCCAGTACTTC. It is translated as CSARDHGHRGAQYF.